Listed here is a single T cell receptor (beta chain). What it binds is unknown. Multiplex touch-down PCR amplified TRB using TRB-A and TRB-B pools in one tube. TCRdb reworked the multiplex PCR reads into one entry per CDR3 protein, no DNA. The sample holds fewer than 6,500 distinct CDR3 sequences. The record originates from a study of T cell clusters in autoimmune cytopenias. Overall study context: Healthy control donors averaged about 52 years of age, with a median of roughly 60 years.

Study-level findings and limits: Physiological T cell clusters of healthy donors were apparently absent in primary autoimmune cytopenia patients.

Roughly 38,000 genome equivalents of blood DNA were amplified for TRB. This CDR3 region has 15 residues. These records were also assigned to another study, of T cell repertoires in aging, cancer and after chemotherapy. That paper states: Loss of evenness, beyond lost richness, contributed to age-related TCR diversity decline in cancer patients.

The clonotype was recovered from a human donor in good health. V and J are TRBV12-3 or TRBV12-4 and TRBJ2-2; TCRdb's D call of TRBD1 is untestable without DNA. Sequencing used peripheral blood. CDR3 region: CASREQGLPTGELFF.